This T cell receptor (beta chain) emerged from a study of cytomegalovirus exposure and HLA in healthy donors. Findings of the study overall: Productive status was seen about 90% or about 30% of the time for most TCR beta V segments in an earlier analysis. When presence/absence was analysed, sequencing depth was taken to be roughly uniform across donors. The likely origin of a cluster of highly shared sequence variants was a sequencing artifact. There were 160 or so TCR beta chains listed as cytomegalovirus-associated.

As regards this clone: As yet, its antigen is unknown.

Both 60 Vbeta primers and 13 Jbeta primers went into the PCR. Method: immunoSEQ multiplex PCR; TCRdb's copy keeps in-frame clones and lacks some. In the table there are 150,000 to 200,000 clones, over 65% of which are singletons. V lost 6 bases, J lost 6 bases, and 14 bases stayed unmatched. The CDR3 loop spans 15 amino acids. Germline CDR1 reads SNHLY; CDR2 reads FYNNEI. Specimen: PBMCs. The V and J genes are TRBV2 and TRBJ2-7; 7 nucleotides match TRBD1. The source is a man between 18 and 29 years old in good health and CMV-seropositive. CDR3 sequence: CASSSIPKGAGEQYV. Here the CDR3 DNA reads TGTGCCAGCAGCAGTATTCCGAAGGGGGCTGGCGAGCAGTACGTC.